This is a list of T cell receptor beta chains from one sample in a study of blood T cell repertoires in COVID-19. Generated by immunoSEQ multiplex PCR, the TCRdb table keeps only in-frame clones and is missing some. This sample has approximately 200,000 clones; about four fifths occur once, and the top ten carry about 1.3%. Source material: PBMCs or T cells enriched from blood (not recorded which). Every receptor here comes from a woman in her thirties or forties with acute COVID-19. CDR3s include the opening cysteine and the closing phenylalanine or tryptophan. A D gene is named only where the DNA matches it firmly. Rows may omit the clone size; those that give it use once, few, many or a size class.

NA | NA | TRBJ2-5 | TRBV6-5 | TGTGCCACCTCCCAGGGTTTGAAGACCCAGTACTTC | CATSQGLKTQYF
NA | NA | TRBJ1-1 | TRBV30 | TGTGCCTGGGGATTCGCGAGGCGAGCTTTCTTT | CAWGFARRAFF
NA | few | TRBJ1-6 | TRBV7-2 | TGTGCCAGCAGCTCCACCTATGCGGGGGGCAATTCACCCCTCCACTTT | CASSSTYAGGNSPLHF
NA | NA | TRBJ2-4 | TRBV2 | TGTGCCAGCAGTGAACCTCAGGTACTAGCCAAAAACATTCAGTACTTC | CASSEPQVLAKNIQYF
TRBD1 | once | TRBJ1-3 | TRBV28 | TGTGCCGTGGAGGGGGCGTCGAGAAACACCATATATTTT | CAVEGASRNTIYF
TRBD1 | NA | TRBJ1-1 | TRBV18 | TGTGCCAGCTCACCCTCGACAGGGATTTACACTGAAGCTTTCTTT | CASSPSTGIYTEAFF
TRBD1 | once | TRBJ1-4 | TRBV29-1 | TGCAGCGTTGTCCCCATGGGACAGCATATCGGTGAAAAACTGTTTTTT | CSVVPMGQHIGEKLFF
TRBD1 | NA | TRBJ1-2 | TRBV5-4 | TGTGCCAGCAGCTACTCAGGGGGCATCGACTATGGCTACACCTTC | CASSYSGGIDYGYTF
TRBD1 | many | TRBJ2-7 | TRBV7-8 | TGTGCCAGCGAGCCCGGGACAGGGGCAAGGGAGCAGTACTTC | CASEPGTGAREQYF
NA | NA | TRBJ2-4 | TRBV21-1 | TGTGCCAGCAGCACAGGGAAACTAGCCAAAAACATTCAGTACTTC | CASSTGKLAKNIQYF
NA | NA | TRBJ1-5 | TRBV28 | TGTGCCAGCAGTCTCACGCTCAGGAATCAGCCCCAGCATTTT | CASSLTLRNQPQHF
TRBD2 | NA | TRBJ2-3 | TRBV30 | TGTGCCTGGAGTCGACTAGCGGGGAGCACAGATACGCAGTATTTT | CAWSRLAGSTDTQYF
TRBD1 | few | TRBJ1-5 | TRBV28 | TGTGCCAGCACTAAGGACAGGGTGAGGACCCAGCATTTT | CASTKDRVRTQHF
NA | NA | TRBJ1-2 | TRBV2 | TGTGCCAGCAGTCCGATCCAGGGAGGGGGCTACACCTTC | CASSPIQGGGYTF
TRBD1 | NA | TRBJ1-4 | TRBV9 | TGTGCCAGCAGCGTGGGGACAGGGGAGAATGAAAAACTGTTTTTT | CASSVGTGENEKLFF
TRBD1 | NA | TRBJ2-7 | TRBV5-4 | TGTGCCAGCAGCTTGGGGACAGGGGGATTTGAAGAGCAGTACTTC | CASSLGTGGFEEQYF
TRBD2 | once | TRBJ2-1 | TRBV5-1 | TGCGCCAGCACGCCTAGCGGGAGTGGTGAGCAGTTCTTC | CASTPSGSGEQFF
TRBD2 | NA | TRBJ2-4 | TRBV20-1 | TGCAGTGCTTGGTGGGACTACCTTAAGTACTTC | CSAWWDYLKYF
TRBD1 | NA | TRBJ2-2 | TRBV7-2 | TGTGCCAGCAGCTTAACTCATAGGACAGGGACGAACACCGGGGAGCTGTTTTTT | CASSLTHRTGTNTGELFF
NA | NA | TRBJ2-5 | TRBV6-2/TRBV6-3 | TGTGCCAGCAGTCTGCAGGAAAAAGAGACCCAGTACTTC | CASSLQEKETQYF
NA | NA | TRBJ2-3 | TRBV25-1 | TGTGCCAGCAGTGGGCCGAGGGCTAGCGGCACAGATACGCAGTATTTT | CASSGPRASGTDTQYF
NA | NA | TRBJ1-2 | TRBV28 | TGTGCCAGCAAACAGCTCACTAACTATGGCTACACCTTC | CASKQLTNYGYTF
NA | once | TRBJ2-2 | TRBV27 | TGTGCCAGCAGTTTATTCTCCCCCAGGGTATGTACCGGGGAGCTGTTTTTT | CASSLFSPRVCTGELFF
NA | NA | TRBJ1-3 | TRBV27 | TGTGCCAGCCAATTAGCGCCAGGTCCACCGGAAGGTGGAAACACCATATATTTT | CASQLAPGPPEGGNTIYF
NA | NA | TRBJ1-3 | TRBV30 | TGTGCCTGGAGTTCCCTGACAGGTAGCTCTGGAAACACCATATATTTT | CAWSSLTGSSGNTIYF
NA | NA | TRBJ1-2 | TRBV4-3 | TGCGCCAGCAGCCAAGGAGCTAACTATGGCTACACCTTC | CASSQGANYGYTF
NA | NA | TRBJ2-2 | TRBV5-5 | TGTGCCAGCAGCTTAGGAGGGCTTAACACCGGGGAGCTGTTTTTT | CASSLGGLNTGELFF
NA | once | TRBJ1-1 | TRBV2 | TGTGCCAGCAGCCCTATTCCCCGGGACACGAGCCCTGAAGCTTTCTTT | CASSPIPRDTSPEAFF
TRBD2 | once | TRBJ2-1 | TRBV19 | TGTGCCAGTAGTATGACTAGCGGGAGAATTAATGAGCAGTTCTTC | CASSMTSGRINEQFF
TRBD1 | few | TRBJ1-1 | TRBV28 | TGTGCCAGCAGGGACAGGGGGCGAAACACTGAAGCTTTCTTT | CASRDRGRNTEAFF
NA | NA | TRBJ2-1 | TRBV19 | TGTGCCAGTACCGCCGGCGAGGTTACTGGTGAGCAGTTCTTC | CASTAGEVTGEQFF
TRBD1 | NA | TRBJ2-7 | TRBV7-9 | TGTGCCAGCAGTTGGACAGGGGCGCAGTACTTC | CASSWTGAQYF
TRBD1 | NA | TRBJ2-7 | TRBV6-2/TRBV6-3 | TGTGCCAGCAGTCTGCTAATCTATCCGGGACAGGGGTCCTACGAGCAGTACTTC | CASSLLIYPGQGSYEQYF
TRBD1 | NA | TRBJ1-6 | TRBV7-2 | TGTGCCAGCCGAATTCAGGGGGATTCACCCCTCCACTTT | CASRIQGDSPLHF
TRBD2 | NA | TRBJ2-7 | TRBV12-3/TRBV12-4 | TGTGCCAGCAGGGGGAGGGTAGAGCAGTACTTC | CASRGRVEQYF
TRBD1 | NA | TRBJ2-6 | TRBV5-1 | TGCGCCAGCAGCTCCACGGGACAGGGAAGCTCTGGGGCCAACGTCCTGACTTTC | CASSSTGQGSSGANVLTF
TRBD1 | few | TRBJ1-6 | TRBV7-9 | TGTGCCAGCAGCCCGGACAGGGGAAATCTCAATTCACCCCTCCACTTT | CASSPDRGNLNSPLHF
TRBD2 | NA | TRBJ2-5 | TRBV6-6 | TGTGCCAGCAGTCCGGGGGGGGAGACCCAGTACTTC | CASSPGGETQYF
NA | once | TRBJ2-7 | TRBV5-1 | TGCGCCAGCAGCTTGGGGGGGCCATACGAGCAGTACTTC | CASSLGGPYEQYF
TRBD2 | once | TRBJ2-2 | TRBV7-3 | TGTGCCAGCAGCCTGATGGCTAGCGGGAGGTATACGAACACCGGGGAGCTGTTTTTT | CASSLMASGRYTNTGELFF
NA | NA | TRBJ2-1 | TRBV27 | TGTGCCAGCAGTGGGAACCGGGACAACAATGAGCAGTTCTTC | CASSGNRDNNEQFF
NA | once | TRBJ2-7 | TRBV28 | TGTGCCAGCAGTTCCTCCATGAACAGGGAGCAGTACTTC | CASSSSMNREQYF
NA | NA | TRBJ2-1 | TRBV5-1 | TGCGCCAGCAGCAACCTTCTAGACAATGAGCAGTTCTTC | CASSNLLDNEQFF
NA | NA | TRBJ2-7 | TRBV28 | TGTGCCAGCAGTCCCGACAGGTTGAGAGAGCAGTACTTC | CASSPDRLREQYF
NA | NA | TRBJ2-7 | TRBV5-6 | TGTGCCAGCAGCTTGGTTCCAGGTGGGGCTGGCACCTACGAGCAGTACTTC | CASSLVPGGAGTYEQYF
TRBD2 | once | TRBJ2-1 | TRBV19 | TGTGCCAGTAGTATTTCCGGGGGGGCCGGTGAGCAGTTCTTC | CASSISGGAGEQFF
TRBD2 | NA | TRBJ2-5 | TRBV5-4 | TGTGCCAGCAGCGCGGGAGGACTAGCGGGAAGTACGTTGGAGACCCAGTACTTC | CASSAGGLAGSTLETQYF
TRBD1 | few | TRBJ1-2 | TRBV30 | TGTGCCTGGAGTGCGCCCGGGACAGGGGATGGCTACACCTTC | CAWSAPGTGDGYTF
NA | NA | TRBJ1-1 | TRBV6-1 | TGTGCCAGCAGTGAAGCACGGCGGGGTAGCACTGAAGCTTTCTTT | CASSEARRGSTEAFF
NA | NA | TRBJ2-1 | TRBV5-1 | TGCGCCAGCAGCTTGGTTTCAGGGTTCGGTTACAATGAGCAGTTCTTC | CASSLVSGFGYNEQFF
NA | NA | TRBJ2-3 | TRBV24-1 | TGTGCCACCAGTGGATTTGAGGGCGGGAGCACAGATACGCAGTATTTT | CATSGFEGGSTDTQYF
TRBD1 | NA | TRBJ2-3 | TRBV11-3 | TGTGCCAGCAGCCCCAGGACAGGCGGTACCTCTAGCACAGATACGCAGTATTTT | CASSPRTGGTSSTDTQYF
TRBD1 | once | TRBJ2-7 | TRBV19 | TGTGCCAGTAGCGGGACAGCCTACGAGCAGTACTTC | CASSGTAYEQYF
TRBD1 | NA | TRBJ1-2 | TRBV30 | TGTGGTTCAACGGGACAGGCCTATGGCTACACCTTC | CGSTGQAYGYTF